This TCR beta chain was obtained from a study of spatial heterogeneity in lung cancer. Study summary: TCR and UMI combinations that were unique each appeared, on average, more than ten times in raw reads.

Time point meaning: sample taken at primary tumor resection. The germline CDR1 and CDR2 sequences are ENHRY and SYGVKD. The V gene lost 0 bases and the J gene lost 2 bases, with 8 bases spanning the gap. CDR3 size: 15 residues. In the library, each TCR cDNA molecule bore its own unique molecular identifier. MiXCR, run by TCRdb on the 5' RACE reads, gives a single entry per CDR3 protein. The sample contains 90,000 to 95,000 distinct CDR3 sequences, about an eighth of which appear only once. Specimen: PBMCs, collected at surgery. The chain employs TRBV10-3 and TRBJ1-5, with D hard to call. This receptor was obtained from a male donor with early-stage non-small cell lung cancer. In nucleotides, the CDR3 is TGTGCCATCAGTGAGTCCGGGTCGGGCAATCAGCCCCAGCATTTT. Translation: CAISESGSGNQPQHF.